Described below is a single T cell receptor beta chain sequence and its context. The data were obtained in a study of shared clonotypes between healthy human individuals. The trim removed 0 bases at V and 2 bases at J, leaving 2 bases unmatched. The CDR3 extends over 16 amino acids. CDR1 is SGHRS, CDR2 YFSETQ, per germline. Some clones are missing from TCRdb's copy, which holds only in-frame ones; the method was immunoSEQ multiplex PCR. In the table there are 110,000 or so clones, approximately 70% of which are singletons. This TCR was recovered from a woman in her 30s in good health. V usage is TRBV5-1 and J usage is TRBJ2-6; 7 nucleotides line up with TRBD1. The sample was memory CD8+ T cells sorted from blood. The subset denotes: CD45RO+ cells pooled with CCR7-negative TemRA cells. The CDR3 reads CASSLETGAGANVLTF. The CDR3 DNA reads TGCGCCAGCAGCTTGGAAACAGGGGCTGGGGCCAACGTCCTGACTTTC.